This T cell receptor beta chain was recovered during a study of cytotoxic CD8 clonotypes in ibrutinib-treated CLL. Study-wide context: Partial response occurred in roughly 25 patients and complete response in 2; at median approximately 68 months, around 14 remained remitted and about 12 progressed. Sample averages reached 255,043 productive templates and tens of thousands of productive rearrangements.

Germline loops: CDR1 SGHRS, CDR2 YFSETQ. This CDR3 is 16 amino acids long. V lost 4 bases, J lost 7 bases, and 12 bases stayed unmatched. The data were produced by immunoSEQ multiplex PCR, yet TCRdb's version contains in-frame clones alone and is incomplete. The data show a few hundred thousand clones, with under 80% seen just once and just over 15% held by the top ten. Of note for this clone: What it binds is not known.

Study-level points and caveats: Clonality increased at ibrutinib response and stayed stable in sustained remission. At progression, however, it fell back toward baseline.

This TCR was recovered from a human donor with chronic lymphocytic leukemia. The sequencing here drew on PBMCs, taken after 24 months of ibrutinib treatment. The genes are TRBV5-1 and TRBJ2-7; 12 bases match TRBD1. The CDR3 DNA follows: TGCGCCAGCAGCCCAGAGGGACAGGGGGCACGAGGAGAGCAGTACTTC. Amino acids: CASSPEGQGARGEQYF. The full variable domain, rest sourced from reference TRBV5-1 and TRBJ2-7, is KAGVTQTPRYLIKTRGQQVTLSCSPISGHRSVSWYQQTPGQGLQFLFEYFSETQRNKGNFPGRFSGRQFSNSRSEMNVSTLELGDSALYLCASSPEGQGARGEQYFGPGTRLTVT.